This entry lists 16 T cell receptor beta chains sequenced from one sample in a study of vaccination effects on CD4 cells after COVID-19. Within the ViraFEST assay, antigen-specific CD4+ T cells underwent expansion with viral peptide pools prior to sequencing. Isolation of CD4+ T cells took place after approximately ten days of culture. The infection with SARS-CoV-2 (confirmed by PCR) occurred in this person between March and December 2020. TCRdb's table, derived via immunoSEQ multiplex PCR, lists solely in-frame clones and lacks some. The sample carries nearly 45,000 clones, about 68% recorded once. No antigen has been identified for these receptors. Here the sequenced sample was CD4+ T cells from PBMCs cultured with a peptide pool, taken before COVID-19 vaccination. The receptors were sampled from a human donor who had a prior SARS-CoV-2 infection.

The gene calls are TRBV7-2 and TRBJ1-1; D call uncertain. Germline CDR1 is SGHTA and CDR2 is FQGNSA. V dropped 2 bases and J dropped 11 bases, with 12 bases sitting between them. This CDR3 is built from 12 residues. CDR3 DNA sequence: TGTGCCAGCAGCTTAAACCGCGGTCGGGCTTTCTTT. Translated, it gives CASSLNRGRAFF.

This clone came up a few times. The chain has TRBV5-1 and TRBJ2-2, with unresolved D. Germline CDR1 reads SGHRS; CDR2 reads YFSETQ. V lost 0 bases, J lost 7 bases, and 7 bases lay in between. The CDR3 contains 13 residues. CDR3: CASSLGPDGELFF. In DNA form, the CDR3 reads TGCGCCAGCAGCTTGGGGCCAGACGGGGAGCTGTTTTTT.

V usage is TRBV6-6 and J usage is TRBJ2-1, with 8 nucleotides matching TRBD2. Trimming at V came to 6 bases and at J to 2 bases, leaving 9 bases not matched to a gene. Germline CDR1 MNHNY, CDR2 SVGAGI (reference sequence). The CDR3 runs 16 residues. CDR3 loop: CASSQRTSGAYNEQFF. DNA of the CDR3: TGTGCCAGCAGCCAGCGAACTAGCGGAGCCTACAATGAGCAGTTCTTC.

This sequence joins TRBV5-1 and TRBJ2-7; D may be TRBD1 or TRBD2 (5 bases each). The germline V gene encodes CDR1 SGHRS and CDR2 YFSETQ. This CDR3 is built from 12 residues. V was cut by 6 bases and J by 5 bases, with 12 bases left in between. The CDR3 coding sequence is TGCGCCAGCAACGGGGCCGGAGACGAGCAGTACTTC. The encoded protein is CASNGAGDEQYF.

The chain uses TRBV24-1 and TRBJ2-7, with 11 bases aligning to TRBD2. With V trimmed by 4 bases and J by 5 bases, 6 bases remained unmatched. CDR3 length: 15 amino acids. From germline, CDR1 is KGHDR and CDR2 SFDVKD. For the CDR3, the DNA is TGTGCCACCAGTGAGACTAGCGGGATTCGCCACGAGCAGTACTTC. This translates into CATSETSGIRHEQYF.

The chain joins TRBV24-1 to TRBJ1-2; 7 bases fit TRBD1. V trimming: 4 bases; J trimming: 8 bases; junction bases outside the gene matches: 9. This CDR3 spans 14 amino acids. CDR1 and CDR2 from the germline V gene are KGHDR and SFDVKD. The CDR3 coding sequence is TGTGCCACCAGTGACTCCCCAGGGGGAAGAGGCTACACCTTC. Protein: CATSDSPGGRGYTF.

CDR3 amino acids: CASSPQSSYNSPLHF. The CDR3 bases are TGTGCCAGCTCACCACAAAGCTCCTATAATTCACCCCTCCACTTT. J is TRBJ1-6 and V is TRBV18; no definite D call. CDR1 is KGHSH and CDR2 is LQKENI in the germline V gene. This CDR3 region has 15 residues. Trimming took 1 base from V and 0 from J, leaving 4 bases between them.

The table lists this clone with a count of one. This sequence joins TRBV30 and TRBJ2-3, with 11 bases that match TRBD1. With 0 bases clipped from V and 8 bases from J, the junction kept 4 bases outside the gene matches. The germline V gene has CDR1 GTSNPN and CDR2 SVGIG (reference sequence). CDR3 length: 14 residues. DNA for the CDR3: TGTGCCTGGAGTGTACTTGGGACAGGGGGTACGCAGTATTTT. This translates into CAWSVLGTGGTQYF. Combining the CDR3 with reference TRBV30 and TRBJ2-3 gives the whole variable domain SQTIHQWPATLVQPVGSPLSLECTVEGTSNPNLYWYRQAAGRGLQLLFYSVGIGQISSEVPQNLSASRPQDRQFILSSKKLLLSDSGFYLCAWSVLGTGGTQYFGPGTRLTVL.

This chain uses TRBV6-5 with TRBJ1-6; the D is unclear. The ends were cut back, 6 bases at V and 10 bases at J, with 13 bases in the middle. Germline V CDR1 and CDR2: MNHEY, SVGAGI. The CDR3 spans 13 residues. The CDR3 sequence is CASSPLIVSPLHF. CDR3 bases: TGTGCCAGCAGCCCCCTGATCGTGTCACCCCTCCACTTT.

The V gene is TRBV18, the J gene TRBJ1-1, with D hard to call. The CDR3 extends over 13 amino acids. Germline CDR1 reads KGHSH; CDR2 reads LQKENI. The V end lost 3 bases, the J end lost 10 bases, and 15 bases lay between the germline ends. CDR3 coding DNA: TGTGCCAGCTCACCCGGAGGAAGGGTAAGAGCTTTCTTT. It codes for CASSPGGRVRAFF.

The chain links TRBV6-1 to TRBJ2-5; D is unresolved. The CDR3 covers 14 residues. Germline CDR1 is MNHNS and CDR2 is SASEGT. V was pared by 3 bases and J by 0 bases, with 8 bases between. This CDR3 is CASSEDPYQETQYF. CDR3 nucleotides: TGTGCCAGCAGTGAGGACCCATACCAAGAGACCCAGTACTTC.

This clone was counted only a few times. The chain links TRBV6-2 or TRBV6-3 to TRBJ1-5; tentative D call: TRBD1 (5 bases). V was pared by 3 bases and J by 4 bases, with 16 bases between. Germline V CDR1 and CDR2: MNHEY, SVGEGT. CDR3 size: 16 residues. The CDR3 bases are TGTGCCAGCAGTTATGGAGTCGAGGGGCGGAATCAGCCCCAGCATTTT. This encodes CASSYGVEGRNQPQHF.

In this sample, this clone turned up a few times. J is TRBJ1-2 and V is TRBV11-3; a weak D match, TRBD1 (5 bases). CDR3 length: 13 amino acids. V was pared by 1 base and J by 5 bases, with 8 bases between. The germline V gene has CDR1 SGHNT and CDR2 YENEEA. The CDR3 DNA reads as TGTGCCAGCAGCTTAGGGCAGGGTTATGGCTACACCTTC. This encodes CASSLGQGYGYTF.

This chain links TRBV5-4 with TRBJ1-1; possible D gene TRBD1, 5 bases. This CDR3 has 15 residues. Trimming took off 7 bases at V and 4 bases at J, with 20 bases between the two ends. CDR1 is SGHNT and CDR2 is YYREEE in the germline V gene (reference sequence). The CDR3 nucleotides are TGTGCCAGCTCCCAAGCAGGGCAAGACGCCACTGAAGCTTTCTTT. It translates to CASSQAGQDATEAFF.

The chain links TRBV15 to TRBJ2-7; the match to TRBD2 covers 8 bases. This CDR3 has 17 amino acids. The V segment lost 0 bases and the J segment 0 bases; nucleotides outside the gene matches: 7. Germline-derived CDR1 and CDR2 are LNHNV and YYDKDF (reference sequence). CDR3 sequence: CATSRDRASGSSYEQYF. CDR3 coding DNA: TGTGCCACCAGCAGAGATCGAGCTAGCGGGTCCTCCTACGAGCAGTACTTC.

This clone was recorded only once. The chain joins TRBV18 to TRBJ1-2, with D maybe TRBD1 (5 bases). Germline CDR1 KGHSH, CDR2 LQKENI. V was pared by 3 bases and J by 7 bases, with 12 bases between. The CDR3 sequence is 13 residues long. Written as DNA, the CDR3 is TGTGCCAGCTCACCCCGGGGGTTGCGTGGCTACACCTTC. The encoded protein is CASSPRGLRGYTF.